A selection of T cell receptor beta chains follows, all from one sample in a study of blood T cell repertoires in COVID-19. TCRdb's table, derived via immunoSEQ multiplex PCR, lists solely in-frame clones and lacks some. The table records under 100,000 clones, 80% to 90% of them present only once. Specimen: peripheral blood. All receptors come from a human donor in a cohort sampled during active COVID-19. CDR3s include the opening cysteine and the closing phenylalanine or tryptophan. A D gene is named only where the DNA matches it firmly. Size is omitted from some rows. Given values are once, few, many or a class for expanded clones.

>TRBJ1-4|once|TRBD1|TRBV19|14
TGTGCCAGTAGTTCTGGGACAGGGGAGGAAAAACTGTTTTTT
CASSSGTGEEKLFF
>TRBJ1-2|-|TRBD1|TRBV7-3|15
TGTGCCAGCAGCTTGGCAGGGGGCGTCTATAATGGCTACACCTTC
CASSLAGGVYNGYTF
>TRBJ2-3|-|TRBD2|TRBV5-6|14
TGTGCCAGCAGCCGCGGACTAGCGGAAGATACGCAGTATTTT
CASSRGLAEDTQYF
>TRBJ2-6|-|TRBD1|TRBV3-1/TRBV3-2|17
TGTGCCAGCAGCCAAGAATGGACAGGGGTCGGGGCCAACGTCCTGACTTTC
CASSQEWTGVGANVLTF
>TRBJ2-5|-|TRBD2|TRBV29-1|14
TGCAGCTCCTCAGCGGGAGGGCCAGGAGAGACCCAGTACTTC
CSSSAGGPGETQYF
>TRBJ2-1|-|TRBD2|TRBV24-1|16
TGTGCCACCAGTGATTGGGCGGGAGGGCCTATGAATGAGCAGTTCTTC
CATSDWAGGPMNEQFF
>TRBJ2-1|-|-|TRBV19|17
TGTGCCAGTAGTTCCACGGCGGGGACTTTCTCCTACAATGAGCAGTTCTTC
CASSSTAGTFSYNEQFF
>TRBJ2-3|-|-|TRBV7-6|14
TGTGCCAGCAGCTTAGTGGGGCACACAGATACGCAGTATTTT
CASSLVGHTDTQYF
>TRBJ2-2|few|TRBD2|TRBV10-1|17
TGCGCCAGCAGTGCAACCATGGGAGGGCAACGGACCGGGGAGCTGTTTTTT
CASSATMGGQRTGELFF
>TRBJ1-2|-|-|TRBV7-9|14
TGTGCCAGCAGCTTAGGGGAGCTTGGGTATGGCTACACCTTC
CASSLGELGYGYTF
>TRBJ2-1|-|-|TRBV5-1|11
TGCGCCAGCAGCTTGGACAGCGAGCAGTTCTTC
CASSLDSEQFF
>TRBJ2-2|-|TRBD2|TRBV3-1/TRBV3-2|15
TGTGCCAGCAGTCGAATAGCGGGAGTCGACGGGGAGCTGTTTTTT
CASSRIAGVDGELFF
>TRBJ2-6|-|-|TRBV19|16
TGTGCCAGTACGGCCGGGAGAACGTCTGGGGCCAACGTCCTGACTTTC
CASTAGRTSGANVLTF
>TRBJ1-6|-|-|TRBV5-1|15
TGCGCCAGCAGCTTGGATGCAGGATTAGATTCACCCCTCCACTTT
CASSLDAGLDSPLHF
>TRBJ2-7|-|TRBD2|TRBV10-2|14
TGCGCCAGCAGTTATAGCGGGACCGGCTACGAGCAGTACTTC
CASSYSGTGYEQYF
>TRBJ2-7|-|-|TRBV7-3|15
TGTGCCAGCAGCTCGACTCCGGGGTCCACCTACGAGCAGTACTTC
CASSSTPGSTYEQYF
>TRBJ2-1|-|TRBD2|TRBV7-9|15
TGTGCCAGCAGACCGGGACTAGCGGGATTGGATGAGCAGTTCTTC
CASRPGLAGLDEQFF
>TRBJ1-2|-|-|TRBV5-8|12
TGTGCCAGCAGCTTGGGCTTCAGTGGCTACACCTTC
CASSLGFSGYTF
>TRBJ1-1|-|-|TRBV28|10
TGTGCCAGCAGTCTAAAAAAAGCTTTCTTT
CASSLKKAFF
>TRBJ1-2|-|-|TRBV19|15
TGTGCCAGTAGTCTAGGACTTGGCCTCAACTATGGCTACACCTTC
CASSLGLGLNYGYTF
>TRBJ2-1|-|TRBD1|TRBV6-5|14
TGTGCCAGCAGTCTATATAGGACAGGGGATGAGCAGTTCTTC
CASSLYRTGDEQFF
>TRBJ2-7|-|TRBD1|TRBV7-9|16
TGTGCCAGCAGCCCCTATCCGGGACAGGCCTTCATTGGGCAGTACTTC
CASSPYPGQAFIGQYF
>TRBJ1-1|-|TRBD1|TRBV18|17
TGTGCCAGCTCACCACAGACAGGGGGCTCGAAGAACACTGAAGCTTTCTTT
CASSPQTGGSKNTEAFF
>TRBJ1-5|-|TRBD1|TRBV6-6|14
TGTGCCAGCACACGGACAGGGGGCAATCAGCCCCAGCATTTT
CASTRTGGNQPQHF
>TRBJ2-2|-|-|TRBV28|13
TGTGCCAGCAGTCTAGAGCTTGCCGGGGAGCTGTTTTTT
CASSLELAGELFF
>TRBJ2-4|-|TRBD2|TRBV28|14
TGTGCCAGCAGTTTTAGCGGGGCCAAAAACATTCAGTACTTC
CASSFSGAKNIQYF
>TRBJ2-1|-|-|TRBV25-1|13
TGTGCCAGCAGTGCCTCAGACTCCAATGAGCAGTTCTTC
CASSASDSNEQFF
>TRBJ1-1|-|-|TRBV28|12
TGTGCCAGCAGGATATTACAGGTTGAAGCTTTCTTT
CASRILQVEAFF
>TRBJ2-3|few|-|TRBV6-5|13
TGTGCCGGGGGGGGCGGGGTCACAGATACGCAGTATTTT
CAGGGGVTDTQYF
>TRBJ1-2|-|TRBD1|TRBV28|16
TGTGCCAGCAGCTCCGGGACAGCAGAATTTAACTATGGCTACACCTTC
CASSSGTAEFNYGYTF
>TRBJ1-5|few|TRBD1|TRBV7-8|17
TGTGCCAGCAGCTTAGAGGGGACAGGATATAGCAATCAGCCCCAGCATTTT
CASSLEGTGYSNQPQHF
>TRBJ2-5|-|TRBD2|TRBV15|17
TGTGCCACCAGCACCTCTGGTATGACTAGCGCTGGGGAGACCCAGTACTTC
CATSTSGMTSAGETQYF
>TRBJ2-5|-|-|TRBV23-1|16
TGCGCCAGCAGTCAAGGGACACAAGCTCTTCAAGAGACCCAGTACTTC
CASSQGTQALQETQYF
>TRBJ1-1|-|-|TRBV3-1/TRBV3-2|15
TGTGCCAGCAGCCACGGGGGGGACTCGAACACTGAAGCTTTCTTT
CASSHGGDSNTEAFF
>TRBJ1-3|-|TRBD1|TRBV2|16
TGTGCCAGCAGTGAATATGGGACAGGGTCTGGAAACACCATATATTTT
CASSEYGTGSGNTIYF
>TRBJ1-5|-|-|TRBV28|13
TGTGCCACCGGACTATCTTACAATCAGCCCCAGCATTTT
CATGLSYNQPQHF
>TRBJ1-5|-|TRBD1|TRBV27|15
TGTGCCAGCAGTTTATCAATGACAGGGATGCAGCCCCAGCATTTT
CASSLSMTGMQPQHF
>TRBJ2-7|-|-|TRBV3-1/TRBV3-2|15
TGTGCCAGCAGCCAAGGTGGGCCCTTCGGCTACGAGCAGTACTTC
CASSQGGPFGYEQYF